The source of this TCR beta chain is a study of blood T cell repertoires in COVID-19. TCRdb keeps only in-frame clones here, not all; method: immunoSEQ multiplex PCR. Of about 130,000 clones listed, around 88% are singletons. The sequenced material came from PBMCs or T cells enriched from blood (not recorded which). This TCR derives from a woman aged 45-59 years who had recovered from COVID-19.

The DNA of the CDR3 is TGTGCCAGCAGTCCGCTTTTCAGGGGCGAGCAGTACTTC. Translation: CASSPLFRGEQYF. The rearrangement links TRBV12-3 or TRBV12-4 to TRBJ2-7, with D perhaps matching TRBD1 (6 bases). V gave up 5 bases and J gave up 6 bases, with 14 bases separating them. The CDR3 has 13 amino acids.